This entry is about one T cell receptor (beta chain). Original data processing: Scientists estimated how many nucleated cells there were by amplifying reference gene primers. Libraries were prepared by immunoSEQ multiplex PCR; TCRdb keeps only in-frame clonotypes and omits some of them. From that table come the V and J calls and clone size; the DNA was used to work out D and trimming. The sample holds around 130,000 clones, roughly 90% seen once. The entry originates in a study of blood T cell repertoires in COVID-19. Study as a whole: Italy, Spain and the United States were the sources of the convalescent and acute COVID-19 samples. PBMCs, B-cell-depleted T cells, or T cells were the source of the cDNA or gDNA that made up the material.

After removal of 1 base from V and 6 bases from J, the junction contained 11 bases not matched to a gene. This CDR3 has 16 amino acids. The germline V gene encodes CDR1 LGHDT and CDR2 YNNKEL (reference sequence). This sequence joins TRBV3-1 (or the pseudogene TRBV3-2) and TRBJ1-1, with 7 bases that match TRBD1. The sample taken for sequencing was peripheral blood. This receptor was obtained from a man aged 50 or older with active COVID-19. In DNA, the CDR3 is TGTGCCAGCAGCCAAGCCTTCAGGGGGGCGCGGGCTGAAGCTTTCTTT. Translating it yields CASSQAFRGARAEAFF.